This TCR beta chain originates from a study of T-cell reconstitution after alpha-beta-depleted transplantation in children (TCRdb year 2016). At the level of the whole study: Using TCR repertoire profiling, the study quantitatively followed how T-cell immune reconstitution unfolded in children after TCRalphabeta/CD19-depleted allogeneic hematopoietic cell transplantation. Findings and caveats that apply to the study as a whole: In some patients, the high TCRbeta diversity seen at day 60 was put down to recipient T cells and intrathymic progenitors that had survived conditioning. The apparently early alphabetaT-cell count recovery about two months after transplant was reportedly dependent on only several hundred rapidly expanded clones derived from non-depleted graft cells. The frequencies of hyperexpanded clones fell over the following months, and after one year, T-cell counts and TCRbeta diversity were mostly attributed to newly produced T cells.

Relative to germline, V is 7 bases shorter and J is 4 bases shorter, with 11 bases between their ends. The CDR3 goes from the cysteine to the phenylalanine over 13 residues. Only the CDR3 portion is preserved as DNA: 39 bases, with reading frame beginning at the first base. Via the germline V gene, CDR1 is MNHNS and CDR2 SASEGT. The protocol used for the library was PCR. Sequencer: Illumina HiSeq 2500. Molecular barcoding was employed in the preparation of TCR libraries, with unique molecular identifiers being used to normalize TCRbeta repertoire quantification. Using fastp trimming at Q25 and MiXCR clonotype assembly, TCRdb reanalyzed the public sequencing data and kept in-frame beta chains. Each entry merges the rows of one CDR3 protein and shows their most common DNA and genes. The sample contains 200,000 or so distinct CDR3 sequences, approximately 8% of them found a single time. 35% of the sample goes to the ten largest clones.

On this clonotype itself: This receptor's antigen is unknown. Per-base qualities were not stored, and no clone one base away is much larger.

Sample treatment or condition, as interpreted from the label and publication: allogeneic hematopoietic cell transplantation with graft depleted of TCRalphabeta T cells and CD19 B cells. TCRalphabeta/CD19-depleted allogeneic hematopoietic cell grafts were given to the transplant recipients, all of whom were children. This TCR came from a male patient between 2 and 15 years old who had a stem cell transplant for acute myeloid leukemia, so the T cells may come from the graft donor. This chain is built from TRBV6-1 and TRBJ1-3; the D gene cannot be resolved reliably. Sequenced here: PBMCs, mostly from graft donor cells, sampled 360 days after TCRalphabeta/CD19-depleted stem cell transplant. The CDR3 region has the sequence CASKTLAGNTIYF. The sequenced DNA: TGTGCCAGCAAGACGCTGGCGGGAAACACCATATATTTT.